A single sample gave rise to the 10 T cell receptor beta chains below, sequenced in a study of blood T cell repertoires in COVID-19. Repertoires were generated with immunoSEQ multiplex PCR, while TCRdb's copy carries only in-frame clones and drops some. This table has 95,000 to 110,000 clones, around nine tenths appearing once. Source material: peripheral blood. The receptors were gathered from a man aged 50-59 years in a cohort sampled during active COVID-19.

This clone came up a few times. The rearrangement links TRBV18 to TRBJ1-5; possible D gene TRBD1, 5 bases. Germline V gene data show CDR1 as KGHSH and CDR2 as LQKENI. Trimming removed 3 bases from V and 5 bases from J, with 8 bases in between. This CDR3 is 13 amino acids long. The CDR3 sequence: CASSPGGDQPQHF. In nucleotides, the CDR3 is TGTGCCAGCTCACCGGGGGGGGATCAGCCCCAGCATTTT.

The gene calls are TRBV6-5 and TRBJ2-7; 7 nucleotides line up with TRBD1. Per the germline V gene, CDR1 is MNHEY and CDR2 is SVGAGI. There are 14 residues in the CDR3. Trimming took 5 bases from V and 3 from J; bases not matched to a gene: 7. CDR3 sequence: CASSRRTGHYEQYV. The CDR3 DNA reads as TGTGCCAGCAGTCGGCGGACAGGCCACTACGAGCAGTACGTC.

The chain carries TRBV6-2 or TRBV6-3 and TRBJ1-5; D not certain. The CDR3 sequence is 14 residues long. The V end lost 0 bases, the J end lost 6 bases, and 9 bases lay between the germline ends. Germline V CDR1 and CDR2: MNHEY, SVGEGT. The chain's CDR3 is CASSYSGNRQPQHF. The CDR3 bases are TGTGCCAGCAGTTACTCTGGCAATCGTCAGCCCCAGCATTTT.

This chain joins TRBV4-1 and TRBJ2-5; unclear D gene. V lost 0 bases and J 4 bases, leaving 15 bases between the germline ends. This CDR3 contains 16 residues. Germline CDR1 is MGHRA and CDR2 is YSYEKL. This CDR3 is CASSQDPGTLGETQYF. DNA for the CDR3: TGCGCCAGCAGCCAAGACCCAGGCACCCTCGGAGAGACCCAGTACTTC.

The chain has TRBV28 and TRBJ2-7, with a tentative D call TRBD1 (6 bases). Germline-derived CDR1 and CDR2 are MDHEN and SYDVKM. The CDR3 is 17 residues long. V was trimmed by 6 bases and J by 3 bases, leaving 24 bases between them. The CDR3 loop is CASSSFVGARGGYEQYV. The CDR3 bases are TGTGCCAGCAGCTCCTTTGTGGGGGCACGGGGCGGCTACGAGCAGTACGTC.

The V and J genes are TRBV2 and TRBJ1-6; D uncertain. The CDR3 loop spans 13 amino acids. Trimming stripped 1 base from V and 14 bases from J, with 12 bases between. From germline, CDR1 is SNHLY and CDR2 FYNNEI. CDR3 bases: TGTGCCAGCAGTGAAGAGAAGGTGGGCACCCTCCACTTT. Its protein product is CASSEEKVGTLHF.

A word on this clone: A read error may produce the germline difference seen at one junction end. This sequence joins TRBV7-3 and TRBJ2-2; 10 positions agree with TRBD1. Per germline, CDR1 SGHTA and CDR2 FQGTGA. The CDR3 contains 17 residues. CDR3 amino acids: CASSITAGTGVAGELFF. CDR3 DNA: TGTGCCAGCAGCATAACGGCCGGGACAGGGGTTGCCGGGGAGCTGTTTTTT.

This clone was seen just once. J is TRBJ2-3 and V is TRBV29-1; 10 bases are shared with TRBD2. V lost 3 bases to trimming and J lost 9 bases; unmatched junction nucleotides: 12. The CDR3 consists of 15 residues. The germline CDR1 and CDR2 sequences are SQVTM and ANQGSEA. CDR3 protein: CSVEASGGARDTQYF. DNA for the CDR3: TGCAGCGTTGAGGCCAGCGGGGGGGCCAGAGACACGCAGTATTTT.

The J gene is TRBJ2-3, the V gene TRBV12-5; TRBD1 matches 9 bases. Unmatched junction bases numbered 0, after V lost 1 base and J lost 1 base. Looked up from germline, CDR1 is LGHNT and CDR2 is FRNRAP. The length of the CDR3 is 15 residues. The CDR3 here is CASGLGTGGTDTQYF. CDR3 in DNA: TGTGCTAGTGGTTTGGGGACAGGGGGCACAGATACGCAGTATTTT.

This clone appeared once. This CDR3 reads CASSPQGQGSSGANVLTF. As DNA, the CDR3 is TGTGCCAGCTCACCTCAAGGACAGGGAAGCTCTGGGGCCAACGTCCTGACTTTC. This chain links TRBV18 with TRBJ2-6, with 8 bases identical to TRBD1. Losses at the gene ends were 3 bases for V and 0 bases for J; bases not matched to a gene: 7. Germline V gene sequence: CDR1 KGHSH, CDR2 LQKENI. This CDR3 has 18 residues.